This T cell receptor (beta chain) was recorded in a study of blood T cell repertoires in COVID-19. The germline V and J ends were trimmed by 0 bases and 7 bases, with 13 bases remaining between them. The germline V gene has CDR1 SGHTS and CDR2 YDEGEE. The CDR3 is 15 amino acids. Original handling: Amplification of reference gene primers was used by the study to estimate nucleated cell counts. Clones were read by immunoSEQ multiplex PCR, and TCRdb kept only the in-frame ones, dropping some. Clonal size and the V and J genes are those of that table, whereas D and trimming came from the DNA. The sample records 200,000 to 300,000 clones, 83% being singletons.

The sample was peripheral blood. The rearrangement joins TRBV5-8 to TRBJ1-4; tentatively, D is TRBD1 (6 bases). This TCR was recovered from a human donor in a cohort sampled during active COVID-19. CDR3 bases: TGTGCCAGCAGCTTGGGGACTCGAGGGGGTGAAAAACTGTTTTTT. Translating it yields CASSLGTRGGEKLFF. The whole variable domain, remainder taken from reference TRBV5-8 and TRBJ1-4, is EAGVTQSPTHLIKTRGQQATLRCSPISGHTSVYWYQQALGLGLQFLLWYDEGEERNRGNFPPRFSGRQFPNYSSELNVNALELEDSALYLCASSLGTRGGEKLFFGSGTQLSVL.